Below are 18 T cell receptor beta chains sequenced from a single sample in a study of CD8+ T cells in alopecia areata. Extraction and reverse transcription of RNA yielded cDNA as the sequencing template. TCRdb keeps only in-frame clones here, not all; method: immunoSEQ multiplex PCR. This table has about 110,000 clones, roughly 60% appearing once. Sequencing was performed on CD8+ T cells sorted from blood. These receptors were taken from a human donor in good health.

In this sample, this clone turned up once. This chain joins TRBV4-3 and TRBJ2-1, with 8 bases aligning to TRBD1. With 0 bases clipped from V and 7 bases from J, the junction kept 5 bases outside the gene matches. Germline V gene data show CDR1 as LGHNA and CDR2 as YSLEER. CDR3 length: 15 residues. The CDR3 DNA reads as TGCGCCAGCAGCCAAGATTCAAGACAGGGGAATGAGCAGTTCTTC. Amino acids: CASSQDSRQGNEQFF.

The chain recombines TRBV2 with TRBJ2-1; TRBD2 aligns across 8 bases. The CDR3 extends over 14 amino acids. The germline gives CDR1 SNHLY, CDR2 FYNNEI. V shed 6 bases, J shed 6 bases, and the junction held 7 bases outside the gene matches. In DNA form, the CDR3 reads TGTGCCAGCAGGGTCGCGGGGGGCTTCAATGAGCAGTTCTTC. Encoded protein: CASRVAGGFNEQFF. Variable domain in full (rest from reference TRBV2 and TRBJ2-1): EPEVTQTPSHQVTQMGQEVILRCVPISNHLYFYWYRQILGQKVEFLVSFYNNEISEKSEIFDDQFSVERPDGSNFTLKIRSTKLEDSAMYFCASRVAGGFNEQFFGPGTRLTVL.

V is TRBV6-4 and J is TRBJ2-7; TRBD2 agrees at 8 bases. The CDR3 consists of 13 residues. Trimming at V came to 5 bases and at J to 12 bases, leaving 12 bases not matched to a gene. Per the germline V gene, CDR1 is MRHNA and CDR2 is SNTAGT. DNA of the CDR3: TGTGCCAGCAGTAATCCCCCACCACGGGAGGGGTACTTC. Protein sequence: CASSNPPPREGYF.

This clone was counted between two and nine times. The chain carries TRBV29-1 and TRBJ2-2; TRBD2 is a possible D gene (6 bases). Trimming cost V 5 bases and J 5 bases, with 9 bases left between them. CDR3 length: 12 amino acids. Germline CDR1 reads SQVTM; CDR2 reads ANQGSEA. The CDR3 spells CSVRRGTGELFF. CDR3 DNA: TGCAGCGTTAGGCGGGGAACCGGGGAGCTGTTTTTT.

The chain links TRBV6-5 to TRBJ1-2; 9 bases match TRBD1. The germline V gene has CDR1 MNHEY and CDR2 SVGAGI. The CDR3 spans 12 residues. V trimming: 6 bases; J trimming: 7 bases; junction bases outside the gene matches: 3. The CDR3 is CASRGTGSGYTF. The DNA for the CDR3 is TGTGCCAGCAGGGGGACAGGGAGTGGCTACACCTTC.

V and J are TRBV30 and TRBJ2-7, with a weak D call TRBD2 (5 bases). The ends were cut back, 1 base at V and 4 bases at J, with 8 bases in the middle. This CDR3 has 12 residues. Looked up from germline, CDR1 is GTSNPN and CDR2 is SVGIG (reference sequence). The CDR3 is CAWSAGSYEQYF. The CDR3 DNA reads TGTGCCTGGAGTGCGGGAAGTTACGAGCAGTACTTC.

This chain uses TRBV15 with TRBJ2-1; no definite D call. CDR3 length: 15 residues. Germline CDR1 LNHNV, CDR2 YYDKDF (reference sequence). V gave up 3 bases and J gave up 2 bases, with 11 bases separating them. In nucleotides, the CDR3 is TGTGCCACCAGCAGCCAACGTCGAACCTACAATGAGCAGTTCTTC. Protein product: CATSSQRRTYNEQFF.

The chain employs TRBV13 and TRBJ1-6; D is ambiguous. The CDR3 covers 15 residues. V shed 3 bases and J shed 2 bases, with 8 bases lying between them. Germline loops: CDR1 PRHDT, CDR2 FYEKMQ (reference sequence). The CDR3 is CASSFAGAYNSPLHF. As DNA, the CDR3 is TGTGCCAGCAGCTTCGCTGGGGCCTATAATTCACCCCTCCACTTT.

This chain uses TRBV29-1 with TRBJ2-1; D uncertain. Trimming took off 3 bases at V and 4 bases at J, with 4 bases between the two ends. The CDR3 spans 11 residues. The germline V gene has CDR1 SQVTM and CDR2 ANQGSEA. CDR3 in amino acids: CSVDLYNEQFF. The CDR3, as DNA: TGCAGCGTTGACTTGTACAATGAGCAGTTCTTC.

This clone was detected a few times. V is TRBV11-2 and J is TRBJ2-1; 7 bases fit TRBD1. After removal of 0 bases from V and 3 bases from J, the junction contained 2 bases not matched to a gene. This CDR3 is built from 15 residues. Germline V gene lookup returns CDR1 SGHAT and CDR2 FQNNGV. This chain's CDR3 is CASSLEGDSYNEQFF. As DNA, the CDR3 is TGTGCCAGCAGCTTAGAGGGGGACAGCTACAATGAGCAGTTCTTC.

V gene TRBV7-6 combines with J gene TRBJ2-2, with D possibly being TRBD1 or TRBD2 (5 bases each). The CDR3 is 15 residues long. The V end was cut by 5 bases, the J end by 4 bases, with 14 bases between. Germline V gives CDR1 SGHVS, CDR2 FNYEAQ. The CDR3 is CASSPRDLSTGELFF. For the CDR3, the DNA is TGTGCCAGCAGCCCCCGGGACCTGAGCACCGGGGAGCTGTTTTTT.

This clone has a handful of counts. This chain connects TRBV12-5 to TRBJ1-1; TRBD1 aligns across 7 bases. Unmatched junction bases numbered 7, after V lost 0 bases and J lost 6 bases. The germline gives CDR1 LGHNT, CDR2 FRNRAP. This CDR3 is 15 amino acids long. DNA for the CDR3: TGTGCTAGTGGTTTGGTCCCGACAGGGACCGCTGAAGCTTTCTTT. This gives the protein CASGLVPTGTAEAFF.

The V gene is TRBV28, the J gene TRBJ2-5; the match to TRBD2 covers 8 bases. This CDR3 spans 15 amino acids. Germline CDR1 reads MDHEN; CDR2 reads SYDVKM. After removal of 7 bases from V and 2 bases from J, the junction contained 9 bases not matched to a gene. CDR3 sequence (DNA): TGTGCCAGCACTACCGGACGGGGGGGTCAAGAGACCCAGTACTTC. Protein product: CASTTGRGGQETQYF.

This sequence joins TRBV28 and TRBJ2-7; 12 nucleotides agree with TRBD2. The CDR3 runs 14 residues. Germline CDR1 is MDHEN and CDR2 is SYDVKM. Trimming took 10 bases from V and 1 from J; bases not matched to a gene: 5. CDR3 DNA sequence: TGTGCCATTACCGGGACTAGCGGGTCCTACGAGCAGTACTTC. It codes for CAITGTSGSYEQYF.

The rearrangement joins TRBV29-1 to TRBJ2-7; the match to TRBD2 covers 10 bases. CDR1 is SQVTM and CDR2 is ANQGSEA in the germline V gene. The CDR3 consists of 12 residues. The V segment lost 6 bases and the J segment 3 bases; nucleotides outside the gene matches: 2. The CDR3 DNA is TGCAGCGTCCGACTAGCGGGCTACGAGCAGTACTTC. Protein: CSVRLAGYEQYF.

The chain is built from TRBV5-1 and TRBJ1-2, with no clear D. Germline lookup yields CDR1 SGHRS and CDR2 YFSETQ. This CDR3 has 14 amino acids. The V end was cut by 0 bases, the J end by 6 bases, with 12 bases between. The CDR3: CASSLEGPRDGYTF. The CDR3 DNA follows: TGCGCCAGCAGCTTGGAGGGCCCACGAGATGGCTACACCTTC.

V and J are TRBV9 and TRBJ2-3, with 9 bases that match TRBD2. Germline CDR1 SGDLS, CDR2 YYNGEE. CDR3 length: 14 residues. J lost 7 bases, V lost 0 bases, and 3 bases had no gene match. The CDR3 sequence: CASSVGGGAHTQYF. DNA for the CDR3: TGTGCCAGCAGCGTAGGCGGGGGGGCACATACGCAGTATTTT.

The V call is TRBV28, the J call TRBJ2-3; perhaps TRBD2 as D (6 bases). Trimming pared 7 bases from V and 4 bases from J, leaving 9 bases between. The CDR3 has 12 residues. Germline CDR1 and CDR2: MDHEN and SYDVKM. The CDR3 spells CASTGVADTQYF. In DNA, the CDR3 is TGTGCCAGCACGGGGGTGGCAGATACGCAGTATTTT.